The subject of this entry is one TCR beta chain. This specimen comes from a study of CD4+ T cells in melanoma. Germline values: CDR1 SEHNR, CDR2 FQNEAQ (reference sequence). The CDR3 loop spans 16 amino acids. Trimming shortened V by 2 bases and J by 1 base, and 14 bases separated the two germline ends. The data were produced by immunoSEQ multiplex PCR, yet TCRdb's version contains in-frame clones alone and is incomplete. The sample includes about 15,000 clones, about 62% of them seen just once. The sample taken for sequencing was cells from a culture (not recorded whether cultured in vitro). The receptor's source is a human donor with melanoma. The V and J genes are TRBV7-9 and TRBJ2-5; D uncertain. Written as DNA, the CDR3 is TGTGCCAGCAGCTTACAAGGACGATTACCCCAAGAGACCCAGTACTTC. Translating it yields CASSLQGRLPQETQYF.